This TCR beta chain comes out of a study of blood T cell repertoires in COVID-19. Study-wide background: Samples came from the United States, Italy and Spain, spanning acute and convalescent COVID-19.

Germline CDR1 is MDHEN and CDR2 is SYDVKM. Losses at the gene ends were 5 bases for V and 4 bases for J; bases not matched to a gene: 9. The CDR3 has 15 amino acids. In the authors' workflow: Amplification of reference gene primers was used by the study to estimate nucleated cell counts. Only in-frame clones appear in the TCRdb table, and some are missing; sequencing was by immunoSEQ multiplex PCR. V, J and clone size are taken as reported in that table, and D and trimming were inferred from the DNA itself. The sample holds 110,000 to 150,000 clones, about 89% seen once. The sample comprised PBMCs or T cells enriched from blood (not recorded which). This rearrangement joins TRBV28 to TRBJ2-7; 9 nucleotides line up with TRBD1. This receptor was identified in a man aged 55 to 69 who had recovered from COVID-19. CDR3 loop: CASSRPGQGFYEQYF. CDR3 bases: TGTGCCAGCAGTAGACCGGGACAGGGATTTTACGAGCAGTACTTC.